This TCR beta chain was profiled in a study of T cell changes during pregnancy in multiple sclerosis. Sequenced by immunoSEQ multiplex PCR; TCRdb stores in-frame clones only, minus some. The sample shows 70,000 to 90,000 clones, over 85% of them seen only once. The sample in question was peripheral blood, obtained in the second trimester of pregnancy. The sequence derives from a female donor in good health, enrolled as a control in a pregnancy study.

The CDR3 region has the DNA TGTGCCAGCAGCTTAGGGCCGTCCGTGGCAGGATCTAACTATGGCTACACCTTC. This encodes CASSLGPSVAGSNYGYTF. The J gene is TRBJ1-2, the V gene TRBV7-8; unclear D gene. The V end lost 1 base, the J end lost 0 bases, and 18 bases lay between the germline ends. There are 18 residues in the CDR3. Germline loops: CDR1 SGHVS, CDR2 FQNEAQ.